These 29 T cell receptor beta chains were sequenced from one sample in a study of blood T cell repertoires in COVID-19. Profiled with immunoSEQ multiplex PCR; TCRdb holds only in-frame clones, not every one. The repertoire consists of about 210,000 clones, with approximately 84% occurring once and the leading ten covering 6% to 8.5%. Sequencing used peripheral blood. All receptors derive from a woman in her 50s with active or convalescent COVID-19.

CDR3 nucleotide sequence: TGTGCCAGCAAGAGCTCCTATAATTCACCCCTCCACTTT. Protein: CASKSSYNSPLHF. This chain connects TRBV12-3 or TRBV12-4 to TRBJ1-6; D gene uncertain. The CDR3 has 13 residues. The germline V and J ends were trimmed by 7 bases and 0 bases, with 4 bases remaining between them.

This clone was detected only a few times. V usage is TRBV18 and J usage is TRBJ1-1, with TRBD1 matching 9 bases. V lost 3 bases to trimming and J lost 5 bases; unmatched junction nucleotides: 4. This CDR3 has 14 residues. Per germline, CDR1 KGHSH and CDR2 LQKENI. CDR3 coding DNA: TGTGCCAGCTCACCGTCCGGGACAGGGACTGAAGCTTTCTTT. It yields the protein CASSPSGTGTEAFF.

The rearrangement uses TRBV14 and TRBJ1-6; D gene unclear. Looked up from germline, CDR1 is SGHDN and CDR2 is FVKESK. There are 14 residues in the CDR3. V was cut by 2 bases and J by 6 bases, with 8 bases left in between. DNA for the CDR3: TGTGCCAGCAGCCAATGGCTCCTTAATTCACCCCTCCACTTT. Translating it yields CASSQWLLNSPLHF.

The chain recombines TRBV30 with TRBJ1-3, with D possibly TRBD1 on 5 matching bases. This CDR3 is built from 13 residues. V lost 4 bases to trimming and J lost 2 bases, with 9 bases between them. Germline-derived CDR1 and CDR2 are GTSNPN and SVGIG (reference sequence). The CDR3 loop reads CAWNRGTGNTIYF. In DNA form, the CDR3 reads TGTGCCTGGAACCGGGGGACTGGAAACACCATATATTTT.

The chain is built from TRBV10-1 and TRBJ1-6; 7 bases map to TRBD1. The CDR3 contains 15 residues. Germline assignment: CDR1 WNHNN and CDR2 SYGVQD (reference sequence). The trim removed 4 bases at V and 8 bases at J, leaving 8 bases unmatched. Here the CDR3 reads CASSVRDSIDSPLHF. DNA for the CDR3: TGCGCCAGCAGTGTTCGGGACAGTATCGATTCACCCCTCCACTTT.

The V gene is TRBV11-2, the J gene TRBJ2-7; perhaps TRBD1 as D (6 bases). V lost 7 bases and J 3 bases, leaving 13 bases between the germline ends. From germline, CDR1 is SGHAT and CDR2 FQNNGV. The CDR3 totals 13 residues. Here the CDR3 reads CASTRDKYYEQYF. The CDR3 DNA reads TGTGCCAGCACCCGGGACAAATACTACGAGCAGTACTTC. The complete variable domain, with remaining parts taken from reference TRBV11-2 and TRBJ2-7, reads EAGVAQSPRYKIIEKRQSVAFWCNPISGHATLYWYQQILGQGPKLLIQFQNNGVVDDSQLPKDRFSAERLKGVDSTLKIQPAKLEDSAVYLCASTRDKYYEQYFGPGTRLTVT.

The chain uses TRBV19 and TRBJ1-3; 7 bases are shared with TRBD1. This CDR3 has 15 residues. The V and J ends lost 6 bases and 0 bases, in that order; junction bases with no gene match: 5. Germline CDR1 reads LNHDA; CDR2 reads SQIVND (reference sequence). The CDR3: CASSGQASSGNTIYF. CDR3 in DNA: TGTGCCAGTAGCGGACAGGCGAGCTCTGGAAACACCATATATTTT.

This chain connects TRBV5-1 to TRBJ1-1; 10 bases agree with TRBD1. This CDR3 contains 14 residues. Germline lookup yields CDR1 SGHRS and CDR2 YFSETQ. The V segment lost 8 bases and the J segment 5 bases; nucleotides outside the gene matches: 9. CDR3 region: CASSTGGFVTEAFF. The CDR3 DNA reads as TGCGCCAGTTCGACAGGGGGCTTTGTTACTGAAGCTTTCTTT.

The chain combines TRBV15 with TRBJ1-1; D uncertain. CDR3 length equals 15 residues. Germline CDR1 and CDR2: LNHNV and YYDKDF (reference sequence). V lost 0 bases and J 2 bases, leaving 10 bases between the germline ends. The CDR3 DNA sequence: TGTGCCACCAGCAGAGATGGGCGGGGAAACACTGAAGCTTTCTTT. Translating gives CATSRDGRGNTEAFF.

This clone was seen a few times. The rearrangement uses TRBV28 and TRBJ1-2; 7 nucleotides line up with TRBD1. This CDR3 spans 12 amino acids. Per the germline V gene, CDR1 is MDHEN and CDR2 is SYDVKM. J was trimmed by 8 bases and V by 7 bases; bases with no gene match: 7. The CDR3, as DNA: TGTGCCAGCACGTCCAGGGGGGACGGCTACACCTTC. Residues: CASTSRGDGYTF.

The V call is TRBV5-5, the J call TRBJ2-7, with D perhaps matching TRBD2 (5 bases). V was shortened by 0 bases and J by 7 bases, with 14 bases between the two germline ends. This CDR3 contains 14 residues. Germline V CDR1 and CDR2: SGHKS, YYEKEE (reference sequence). The DNA of the CDR3 is TGTGCCAGCAGCTTGGAACTCCACTCGGGGGAGCAGTACGTC. Residues: CASSLELHSGEQYV.

This chain uses TRBV7-3 with TRBJ1-4; 7 nucleotides line up with TRBD1. CDR3 size: 14 residues. CDR1 SGHTA and CDR2 FQGTGA come from the germline V gene. The ends lost 5 bases at V and 7 bases at J; junction bases unmatched: 7. In nucleotides, the CDR3 is TGTGCCAGCAGCCTTAGAGGGGGCTTTGAAAAACTGTTTTTT. Translation gives CASSLRGGFEKLFF. Variable domain in full (rest from reference TRBV7-3 and TRBJ1-4): GAGVSQTPSNKVTEKGKYVELRCDPISGHTALYWYRQSLGQGPEFLIYFQGTGAADDSGLPNDRFFAVRPEGSVSTLKIQRTERGDSAVYLCASSLRGGFEKLFFGSGTQLSVL.

V is TRBV7-9 and J is TRBJ1-1; 9 positions match TRBD1. Germline loops: CDR1 SEHNR, CDR2 FQNEAQ (reference sequence). The CDR3 is 14 amino acids. After removal of 4 bases from V and 5 bases from J, the junction contained 5 bases not matched to a gene. CDR3 sequence reads: CASSSGTGRTEAFF. As DNA, the CDR3 is TGTGCCAGCAGCTCCGGGACAGGGAGGACTGAAGCTTTCTTT.

The chain uses TRBV15 and TRBJ1-4, with D hard to call. Trimming cost V 0 bases and J 7 bases, with 12 bases left between them. CDR1 and CDR2 (germline): LNHNV, YYDKDF (reference sequence). This CDR3 comprises 15 residues. The CDR3 here is CATSREAKRGEKLFF. CDR3 sequence (DNA): TGTGCCACCAGCAGAGAGGCTAAACGGGGTGAAAAACTGTTTTTT.

J is TRBJ1-5 and V is TRBV28, with 7 bases aligning to TRBD1. Germline V gene sequence: CDR1 MDHEN, CDR2 SYDVKM. The CDR3 sequence is 14 residues long. V dropped 3 bases and J dropped 5; count of bases not matched to a gene: 4. The CDR3 DNA reads as TGTGCCAGCAGTTTGACAGGGAGAGATCAGCCCCAGCATTTT. Translated: CASSLTGRDQPQHF.

The CDR3 is CASTQGDQPQHF. The DNA of the CDR3 is TGTGCCAGCACCCAGGGGGATCAGCCCCAGCATTTT. This chain links TRBV28 with TRBJ1-5; the match to TRBD1 covers 7 bases. Germline loops: CDR1 MDHEN, CDR2 SYDVKM. Trimming took 7 bases from V and 5 from J; bases not matched to a gene: 2. The CDR3 consists of 12 residues.

This clone has only one observation. V usage is TRBV5-4 and J usage is TRBJ1-6; 8 nucleotides match TRBD1. Germline loops: CDR1 SGHNT, CDR2 YYREEE (reference sequence). Unmatched junction bases numbered 5, after V lost 3 bases and J lost 0 bases. The CDR3 consists of 17 residues. The DNA of the CDR3 is TGTGCCAGCAGCTCGGGACAGGAAAACTCCTATAATTCACCCCTCCACTTT. It translates to CASSSGQENSYNSPLHF.

The V call is TRBV11-2, the J call TRBJ2-7; TRBD1 matches at 7 bases. V shed 2 bases and J 2 bases; nucleotides not matched to a gene: 6. The germline CDR1 and CDR2 sequences are SGHAT and FQNNGV. The CDR3 sequence is 15 residues long. The CDR3 protein is CASSLNEGATYEQYF. The CDR3 nucleotides are TGTGCCAGCAGCTTAAATGAGGGGGCCACCTACGAGCAGTACTTC. Together with reference TRBV11-2 and TRBJ2-7, the CDR3 gives the full variable domain: EAGVAQSPRYKIIEKRQSVAFWCNPISGHATLYWYQQILGQGPKLLIQFQNNGVVDDSQLPKDRFSAERLKGVDSTLKIQPAKLEDSAVYLCASSLNEGATYEQYFGPGTRLTVT.

The chain links TRBV19 to TRBJ2-2; 12 bases are shared with TRBD2. The CDR3 totals 17 residues. The V gene end was trimmed by 5 bases and the J gene end by 5 bases; junction bases not matched to a gene: 9. CDR1 is LNHDA and CDR2 is SQIVND in the germline V gene (reference sequence). The CDR3 protein is CASSLGTSGPWTGELFF. The DNA for the CDR3 is TGTGCCAGTAGTCTCGGGACTAGCGGGCCCTGGACCGGGGAGCTGTTTTTT.

V is TRBV15 and J is TRBJ2-3; a weak D match, TRBD2 (5 bases). The length of the CDR3 is 15 residues. In germline, CDR1 is LNHNV, CDR2 YYDKDF (reference sequence). Trimming stripped 0 bases from V and 1 base from J, with 8 bases between. The CDR3 sequence: CATSREAGGTDTQYF. The CDR3 DNA reads as TGTGCCACCAGCAGAGAGGCGGGTGGCACAGATACGCAGTATTTT.

The gene calls are TRBV9 and TRBJ1-3; D unresolved. The V gene's germline CDR1 is SGDLS and CDR2 YYNGEE. The CDR3 has 15 amino acids. Trimming removed 4 bases from V and 4 bases from J, with 15 bases in between. The CDR3 region has the DNA TGTGCCAGCAGCTTAGGGAGAACCTCCGGAAACACCATATATTTT. Protein product: CASSLGRTSGNTIYF.

CDR3 amino acids: CASRGTGVSFEQYV. The CDR3 DNA is TGTGCCAGCAGGGGGACAGGGGTCTCTTTCGAGCAGTACGTC. The chain couples TRBV25-1 to TRBJ2-7; 10 positions agree with TRBD1. The length of the CDR3 is 14 residues. The germline CDR1 and CDR2 sequences are MGHDK and SYGVNS. The J segment lost 6 bases and the V segment lost 6 bases, leaving 8 bases of the junction unmatched.

This chain connects TRBV20-1 to TRBJ2-1; 9 nucleotides agree with TRBD2. The trim removed 3 bases at V and 5 bases at J, leaving 8 bases unmatched. Germline CDR1 reads DFQATT; CDR2 reads SNEGSKA (reference sequence). The CDR3 totals 15 residues. The CDR3 bases are TGCAGTGCTAGTGTAATAGCGGGAGAGAACAATGAGCAGTTCTTC. This translates into CSASVIAGENNEQFF.

This rearrangement joins TRBV2 to TRBJ2-5, with 7 bases fitting TRBD2. CDR1 SNHLY and CDR2 FYNNEI come from the germline V gene. V was pared by 4 bases and J by 4 bases, with 6 bases of the junction left unmatched. The CDR3 has 14 amino acids. As DNA, the CDR3 is TGTGCCAGCAGTGCATCGGGAGGACGAGAGACCCAGTACTTC. This gives the protein CASSASGGRETQYF.

The V and J genes are TRBV2 and TRBJ2-1, with a weak D call TRBD2 (6 bases). With 4 bases removed from V and 0 bases from J, the gap between germline ends came to 7 bases. The germline gives CDR1 SNHLY, CDR2 FYNNEI. CDR3 length: 14 residues. CDR3 sequence (DNA): TGTGCCAGCAGTGGGAGGGGCTCCTACAATGAGCAGTTCTTC. Translated: CASSGRGSYNEQFF.

This rearrangement joins TRBV5-5 to TRBJ1-3; TRBD1 is a possible D gene (6 bases). V was cut by 4 bases and J by 2 bases, with 13 bases left in between. CDR1 SGHKS and CDR2 YYEKEE come from the germline V gene (reference sequence). This CDR3 has 15 amino acids. This chain's CDR3 is CASSHTTGTGNTIYF. Written as DNA, the CDR3 is TGTGCCAGCAGCCACACTACAGGGACTGGAAACACCATATATTTT.

This chain links TRBV5-5 with TRBJ2-6, with 9 bases aligning to TRBD1. Germline values: CDR1 SGHKS, CDR2 YYEKEE (reference sequence). With V trimmed by 1 base and J by 0 bases, 8 bases remained unmatched. The CDR3 consists of 19 residues. The CDR3 loop is CASSLFPGTGSSGANVLTF. DNA of the CDR3: TGTGCCAGCAGCTTGTTTCCGGGGACAGGGAGCTCTGGGGCCAACGTCCTGACTTTC.

The chain uses TRBV27 and TRBJ1-1; 9 bases match TRBD1. V lost 5 bases, J lost 7 bases, and 5 bases stayed unmatched. The CDR3 sequence is 13 residues long. Germline assignment: CDR1 MNHEY and CDR2 SMNVEV (reference sequence). The CDR3 loop is CASSRTGVDEAFF. The CDR3 nucleotides are TGTGCCAGCAGTCGGACAGGGGTCGATGAAGCTTTCTTT.

The chain uses TRBV5-6 and TRBJ1-2; unclear D gene. This CDR3 spans 15 amino acids. Germline CDR1 is SGHDT and CDR2 is YYEEEE. Trimming took off 5 bases at V and 10 bases at J, with 24 bases between the two ends. The CDR3 loop is CASRGSRQAMWFYTF. CDR3 nucleotide sequence: TGTGCCAGCAGAGGGAGTAGGCAGGCAATGTGGTTCTACACCTTC.